The 20 T cell receptor beta chains given below trace back to one sample, sequenced in a study of cytomegalovirus exposure and HLA in healthy donors. PCR used 60 Vbeta primers and 13 Jbeta primers. Some clones are missing from TCRdb's copy, which holds only in-frame ones; the method was immunoSEQ multiplex PCR. The sample shows 100,000 to 120,000 clones, around 80% of them seen only once. The material sequenced was PBMCs. These receptors originate from a man aged 25 to 45 in good health and CMV-seropositive.

The CDR3 DNA is TGCGCCAGCAGCTTTACGACAGGGATTTCCTACAATGAGCAGTTCTTC. Translation gives CASSFTTGISYNEQFF. The V gene is TRBV5-1, the J gene TRBJ2-1; 7 positions match TRBD1. Germline V gene lookup returns CDR1 SGHRS and CDR2 YFSETQ. The CDR3 has 16 amino acids. The junction had 6 bases not matched to a gene; V was cut back by 2 bases and J by 1 base.

The genes are TRBV7-2 and TRBJ1-3, with 8 bases lining up with TRBD1. The CDR3 loop spans 17 amino acids. Germline-derived CDR1 and CDR2 are SGHTA and FQGNSA. V lost 1 base and J lost 4; bases outside the gene matches: 9. The CDR3 DNA sequence: TGTGCCAGCAGCTTAGGGTTCAGGGGGCTTAGAGGAAACACCATATATTTT. It yields the protein CASSLGFRGLRGNTIYF.

The chain links TRBV5-1 to TRBJ2-1, with 8 bases aligning to TRBD2. Losses at the gene ends were 4 bases for V and 7 bases for J; bases not matched to a gene: 10. The CDR3 is made up of 15 amino acids. Germline CDR1 SGHRS, CDR2 YFSETQ. CDR3 loop: CASSPLGRGANEQFF. Here the CDR3 DNA reads TGCGCCAGCAGCCCGCTTGGGCGGGGGGCAAATGAGCAGTTCTTC.

This clone appeared a single time. The V call is TRBV7-2, the J call TRBJ1-1; perhaps TRBD1 as D (6 bases). Germline assignment: CDR1 SGHTA and CDR2 FQGNSA. The CDR3 has 12 residues. V dropped 5 bases and J dropped 7 bases, with 11 bases sitting between them. The CDR3 loop is CASSETGIEAFF. In DNA, the CDR3 is TGTGCCAGCAGCGAAACAGGGATTGAAGCTTTCTTT.

V usage is TRBV5-6 and J usage is TRBJ2-5, with TRBD2 as a possible D gene (6 bases). The J call may be wrong; the DNA end is better matched by TRBJ2-7. This CDR3 comprises 14 residues. CDR1 SGHDT and CDR2 YYEEEE come from the germline V gene. CDR3 DNA sequence: TGTGCCAGCAGCCTGGGCGGGGACCCCTACGAGCAGTACTTC. It codes for CASSLGGDPYEQYF.

V usage is TRBV25-1 and J usage is TRBJ2-7; 11 nucleotides match TRBD2. The trim removed 6 bases at V and 11 bases at J, leaving 9 bases unmatched. The germline V gene has CDR1 MGHDK and CDR2 SYGVNS. This CDR3 spans 13 amino acids. The CDR3 DNA reads TGTGCCAGCAGACTAGCGGGGGCCCCGGGCGAGTACTTC. It yields the protein CASRLAGAPGEYF.

In its sample, this clone was seen a few times. The CDR3 DNA reads TGCGCCAGCAGCCAAGATAGTGGGCAATTCTACGAGCAGTACTTC. This sequence encodes CASSQDSGQFYEQYF. The J gene is TRBJ2-7, the V gene TRBV4-1; D gene uncertain. Deletions cut 0 bases from V and 3 bases from J, with 12 bases between. Germline assignment: CDR1 MGHRA and CDR2 YSYEKL. The CDR3 consists of 15 residues.

The chain is built from TRBV5-7 and TRBJ2-7, with D possibly being TRBD2 (6 bases). TRBV5-7 is assigned to the ORF class and has an uncertain function. V was cut by 6 bases and J by 0 bases, with 22 bases left in between. This CDR3 comprises 17 residues. The CDR3 loop is CASTTHRRDWSSYEQYF. In DNA, the CDR3 is TGTGCCAGCACCACTCACCGGAGGGACTGGAGCTCCTACGAGCAGTACTTC.

A few counts support this clone. The chain couples TRBV6-1 to TRBJ2-6; D is possibly TRBD1 (5 bases). This CDR3 region has 15 residues. V was trimmed by 6 bases and J by 0 bases, leaving 9 bases between them. The germline gives CDR1 MNHNS, CDR2 SASEGT. The CDR3: CASSAGFSGANVLTF. The CDR3, as DNA: TGTGCCAGCAGCGCAGGGTTCTCTGGGGCCAACGTCCTGACTTTC.

The CDR3 DNA is TGTGCCAGCAGTGCGGGACTAGGGGAAGAGACCCAGTACTTC. Translation: CASSAGLGEETQYF. The chain links TRBV28 to TRBJ2-5; 8 bases agree with TRBD2. The CDR3 is 14 residues long. V shed 5 bases, J shed 3 bases, and the junction held 5 bases outside the gene matches. Looked up from germline, CDR1 is MDHEN and CDR2 is SYDVKM. Drawing the rest from reference TRBV28 and TRBJ2-5, the complete variable domain is DVKVTQSSRYLVKRTGEKVFLECVQDMDHENMFWYRQDPGLGLRLIYFSYDVKMKEKGDIPEGYSVSREKKERFSLILESASTNQTSMYLCASSAGLGEETQYFGPGTRLLVL.

V and J are TRBV11-3 and TRBJ1-6; TRBD1 agrees at 7 bases. The CDR3 sequence is 16 residues long. V gave up 7 bases and J gave up 8 bases; unmatched junction bases: 14. Germline V gene sequence: CDR1 SGHNT, CDR2 YENEEA. The CDR3 loop reads CASNKQGPPGDSPLHF. CDR3 DNA: TGTGCCAGCAATAAACAGGGGCCCCCGGGGGATTCACCCCTCCACTTT.

The V and J genes are TRBV4-3 and TRBJ2-1, with D possibly TRBD2 on 6 matching bases. Trimming removed 4 bases at V and 0 bases at J, with 16 bases between. CDR1 is LGHNA and CDR2 is YSLEER in the germline V gene. The CDR3 spans 17 residues. Here the CDR3 reads CASSLGSAGYSYNEQFF. The CDR3 DNA reads as TGCGCCAGCAGCCTGGGCTCGGCGGGGTACTCCTACAATGAGCAGTTCTTC.

The chain recombines TRBV19 with TRBJ1-6; tentatively, D is TRBD1 (5 bases). The CDR3 contains 15 residues. V shed 1 base and J shed 9 bases, with 13 bases lying between them. CDR1 and CDR2 from the germline V gene are LNHDA and SQIVND (reference sequence). The CDR3 DNA is TGTGCCAGTAGTATAGTTCGACAAAGGGGTTCACCCCTCCACTTT. This translates into CASSIVRQRGSPLHF.

This chain links TRBV6-1 with TRBJ2-7, with D tentatively TRBD1 (5 bases). Germline V gene data show CDR1 as MNHNS and CDR2 as SASEGT. Trimming shortened V by 9 bases and J by 0 bases, and 12 bases separated the two germline ends. The CDR3 length is 13 residues. The CDR3 nucleotides are TGTGCCAGTCTGACAGTCGACTCCTACGAGCAGTACTTC. As protein: CASLTVDSYEQYF.

This sequence joins TRBV4-1 and TRBJ2-2; 7 bases are shared with TRBD2. This CDR3 spans 17 amino acids. CDR1 is MGHRA, CDR2 YSYEKL, per germline. Trimming at V came to 0 bases and at J to 4 bases, leaving 8 bases not matched to a gene. The CDR3 DNA sequence: TGCGCCAGCAGCCAAGATGGGGAGGGCGGGGGCACCGGGGAGCTGTTTTTT. This gives the protein CASSQDGEGGGTGELFF.

V usage is TRBV28 and J usage is TRBJ1-5; 12 bases agree with TRBD1. J lost 7 bases, V lost 7 bases, and 8 bases had no gene match. Germline V gives CDR1 MDHEN, CDR2 SYDVKM. The CDR3 sequence is 15 residues long. In DNA form, the CDR3 reads TGTGCCAGCATCTCAGGGACAGGGGGCCCACAGCCCCAGCATTTT. As protein: CASISGTGGPQPQHF.

The chain combines TRBV12-5 with TRBJ2-1; TRBD2 aligns across 8 bases. Germline V gene data show CDR1 as LGHNT and CDR2 as FRNRAP. The V and J ends lost 4 bases and 12 bases, in that order; junction bases with no gene match: 8. The CDR3 totals 13 residues. The CDR3 spells CASGSTPGGMQFF. The CDR3 DNA reads TGTGCTAGTGGTTCGACGCCGGGAGGGATGCAGTTCTTC. Full variable domain (outside the CDR3, taken from reference TRBV12-5 and TRBJ2-1): DARVTQTPRHKVTEMGQEVTMRCQPILGHNTVFWYRQTMMQGLELLAYFRNRAPLDDSGMPKDRFSAEMPDATLATLKIQPSEPRDSAVYFCASGSTPGGMQFFGPGTRLTVL.

J is TRBJ2-7 and V is TRBV30; 8 positions agree with TRBD1. Losses at the gene ends were 0 bases for V and 6 bases for J; bases not matched to a gene: 16. The CDR3 totals 17 residues. CDR1 is GTSNPN and CDR2 is SVGIG in the germline V gene (reference sequence). The CDR3 nucleotides read TGTGCCTGGAGTGTACGGTTTGGGGGCAGGGGGCGGGTCGAGCAGTACTTC. Its protein is CAWSVRFGGRGRVEQYF.

This clone appeared a single time. The chain has TRBV28 and TRBJ2-7; 9 bases match TRBD1. The germline V gene encodes CDR1 MDHEN and CDR2 SYDVKM. There are 14 residues in the CDR3. With 2 bases clipped from V and 5 bases from J, the junction kept 4 bases outside the gene matches. The CDR3 DNA reads TGTGCCAGCAGTTTAGGGACAGGGCCTGACGAGCAGTACTTC. This translates into CASSLGTGPDEQYF.

This clone was seen only once. The chain joins TRBV28 to TRBJ1-1, with TRBD1 as a possible D gene (5 bases). This CDR3 contains 15 residues. With 10 bases removed from V and 2 bases from J, the gap between germline ends came to 20 bases. Per germline, CDR1 MDHEN and CDR2 SYDVKM. The CDR3 DNA reads TGTGCCACCCGCGAGGAGCAGGGCCCAAACACTGAAGCTTTCTTT. Protein sequence: CATREEQGPNTEAFF.